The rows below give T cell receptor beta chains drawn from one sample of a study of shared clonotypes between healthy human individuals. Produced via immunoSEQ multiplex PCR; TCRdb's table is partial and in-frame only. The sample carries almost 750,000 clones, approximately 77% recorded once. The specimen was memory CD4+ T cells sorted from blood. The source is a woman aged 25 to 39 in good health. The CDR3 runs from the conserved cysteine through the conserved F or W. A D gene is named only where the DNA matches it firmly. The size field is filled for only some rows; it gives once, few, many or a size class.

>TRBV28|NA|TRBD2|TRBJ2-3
TGTGCCAGCAGCCCGCTCCCGGGACTAGCGGGAGAAGGTGGGACAGATACGCAGTATTTT
CASSPLPGLAGEGGTDTQYF
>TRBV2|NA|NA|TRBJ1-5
TGTGCCAGCAGTGTGAGTACAAGAAATCAGCCCCAGCATTTT
CASSVSTRNQPQHF
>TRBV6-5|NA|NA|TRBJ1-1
TGTGCCAGCAGTTCGGCGAACACTGAAGCTTTCTTT
CASSSANTEAFF
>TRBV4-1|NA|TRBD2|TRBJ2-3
TGCGCCAGCAGCTCCGGGACTAGCGGGAGATCAGATACGCAGTATTTT
CASSSGTSGRSDTQYF
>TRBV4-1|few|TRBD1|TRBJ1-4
TGCGCCAGCAGCCGGACAGGGGTTAATGAAAAACTGTTTTTT
CASSRTGVNEKLFF
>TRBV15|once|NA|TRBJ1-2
TGTGCCACCAGCAGAGAACAGGTCTATGGCTACACCTTC
CATSREQVYGYTF
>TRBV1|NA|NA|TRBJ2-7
TGCACCAGCAGCCAAGATAGGAGGCGGGAGGGCCCCTACGAGCAGTACTTC
CTSSQDRRREGPYEQYF
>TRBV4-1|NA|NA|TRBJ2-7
TGCGCCAGCAGCCAAGTACAGAGGAACGAGCAGTACTTC
CASSQVQRNEQYF
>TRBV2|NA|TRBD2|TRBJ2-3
TGTGCCAGCAGTGAAGGGACTAGCGGGAGGGCATACACAGATACGCAGTATTTT
CASSEGTSGRAYTDTQYF
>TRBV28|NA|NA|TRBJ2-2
TGTGCCAGCAGTTTAGGGTTAGCACGATTTAGACGGCGCACCGGGGAGCTGTTTTTT
CASSLGLARFRRRTGELFF
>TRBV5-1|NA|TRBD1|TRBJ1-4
TGCGCCAGCAGCTTGGCCCCCGCGGGACAGGGGCTTGAAAAACTGTTTTTT
CASSLAPAGQGLEKLFF
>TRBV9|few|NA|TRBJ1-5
TGTGCCAGCAGCGAGGGACCGGGGAGCAATCAGCCCCAGCATTTT
CASSEGPGSNQPQHF
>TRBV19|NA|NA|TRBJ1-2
TGTGCCAGTAGTATAGTTGCGACACAGCATGGCTACACCTTC
CASSIVATQHGYTF
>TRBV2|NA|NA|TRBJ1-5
TGTGCCAGCAGTGACAGCAATCAGCCCCAGCATTTT
CASSDSNQPQHF